The 30 T cell receptor beta chains listed next were all sequenced from one sample in a study of T cell repertoires in aging, cancer and after chemotherapy. Multiplex touch-down PCR with TRB-A/B primers amplified rearranged V-D-J TRB sequences. TCRdb re-derived calls from the multiplex PCR reads in MiXCR, one entry per CDR3 protein. This sample has about 1,600 distinct CDR3 sequences, with 23% found just once. The template was genomic DNA from peripheral blood, not RNA. Sequencing used blood. These TCRs come from a human donor with a solid tumor.

Within the sample, this clonotype is medium-sized. At one boundary the junction diverges from the germline segment, which might be a read error. The genes are TRBV19 and TRBJ2-1; 9 positions agree with TRBD1. Germline V gene sequence: CDR1 LNHDA, CDR2 SQIVND (reference sequence). This CDR3 comprises 15 residues. CDR3 residues: CASRTSGQGYIEQFF. The DNA of the CDR3 is TGTGCCAGTAGAACCTCGGGACAGGGTTACATTGAGCAGTTCTTC.

The rearrangement uses TRBV10-3 and TRBJ1-2; tentatively, D is TRBD1 (6 bases). Germline CDR1 ENHRY, CDR2 SYGVKD. The CDR3 is 13 amino acids. Trimming shortened V by 2 bases and J by 2 bases, and 6 bases separated the two germline ends. CDR3 in amino acids: CAISEGQNYGYTF. Written as DNA, the CDR3 is TGTGCCATCAGTGAGGGACAGAACTATGGCTACACCTTC.

J is TRBJ1-1 and V is TRBV27; 7 nucleotides align to TRBD1. Germline assignment: CDR1 MNHEY and CDR2 SMNVEV (reference sequence). V shed 2 bases, J shed 3 bases, and the junction held 6 bases outside the gene matches. This CDR3 region has 15 residues. DNA of the CDR3: TGTGCCAGCAGTTTAGAGGGGGCCCTGGACACTGAAGCTTTCTTT. It is translated as CASSLEGALDTEAFF.

The V and J genes are TRBV6-1 and TRBJ2-7; unclear D gene. Germline V CDR1 and CDR2: MNHNS, SASEGT. V shed 0 bases and J shed 1 base, with 13 bases lying between them. CDR3 size: 16 residues. DNA of the CDR3: TGTGCCAGCAGTGAAGCGGCCTTCCTGGGGTCCTACGAGCAGTACTTC. It codes for CASSEAAFLGSYEQYF.

The chain carries TRBV7-3 and TRBJ2-1; D is uncertain. Deletions cut 4 bases from V and 0 bases from J, with 10 bases between. This CDR3 has 15 amino acids. Germline CDR1 and CDR2: SGHTA and FQGTGA. The CDR3 DNA reads as TGTGCCAGCAGCTCCATTCCTCGCTCCTACAATGAGCAGTTCTTC. Translation: CASSSIPRSYNEQFF.

This chain joins TRBV4-1 and TRBJ1-6, with D possibly being TRBD1 (6 bases). Germline V CDR1 and CDR2: MGHRA, YSYEKL. Trimming removed 0 bases from V and 2 bases from J, with 14 bases in between. This CDR3 has 18 residues. The CDR3 DNA is TGCGCCAGCAGCCAAGATGGTCAGGGGAGAACCTATAATTCACCCCTCCACTTT. Its protein is CASSQDGQGRTYNSPLHF.

Judged by abundance, this clonotype is medium-sized (0.01 to 0.1%). The chain is built from TRBV19 and TRBJ1-1; 8 positions match TRBD1. The CDR3 spans 14 residues. The junction had 7 bases not matched to a gene; V was cut back by 5 bases and J by 5 bases. In germline, CDR1 is LNHDA, CDR2 SQIVND (reference sequence). CDR3 DNA: TGTGCCAGTAGTCAGGGGGCGCGAGGGACTGAAGCTTTCTTT. Protein: CASSQGARGTEAFF. Drawing the rest from reference TRBV19 and TRBJ1-1, the complete variable domain is DGGITQSPKYLFRKEGQNVTLSCEQNLNHDAMYWYRQDPGQGLRLIYYSQIVNDFQKGDIAEGYSVSREKKESFPLTVTSAQKNPTAFYLCASSQGARGTEAFFGQGTRLTVV.

In its sample, this clonotype is medium-sized. The gene calls are TRBV30 and TRBJ1-1; D ambiguous. Germline V gives CDR1 GTSNPN, CDR2 SVGIG (reference sequence). CDR3 size: 12 residues. V lost 0 bases to trimming and J lost 6 bases, with 8 bases between them. CDR3 sequence reads: CAWSVGYPEAFF. As DNA, the CDR3 is TGTGCCTGGAGTGTGGGATACCCTGAAGCTTTCTTT.

A few counts support this clonotype. The chain's CDR3 is CASSLTGRNEKLFF. In nucleotides, the CDR3 is TGCGCCAGCAGCTTAACGGGCAGAAATGAAAAACTGTTTTTT. The chain combines TRBV5-1 with TRBJ1-4; no reliable D call. CDR1 is SGHRS and CDR2 is YFSETQ in the germline V gene. This CDR3 has 14 residues. Trimming pared 2 bases from V and 5 bases from J, leaving 10 bases between.

DNA for the CDR3: TGTGCCAGCAGCTTATCAGGGGGCACTGAAGCTTTCTTT. Translated: CASSLSGGTEAFF. This sequence joins TRBV7-2 and TRBJ1-1; TRBD1 agrees at 7 bases. V shed 2 bases, J shed 4 bases, and the junction held 1 base outside the gene matches. The germline gives CDR1 SGHTA, CDR2 FQGNSA. The CDR3 contains 13 residues.

This clonotype counts as medium-sized (0.01 to 0.1%). V gene TRBV19 combines with J gene TRBJ1-2, with 7 bases lining up with TRBD1. Germline values: CDR1 LNHDA, CDR2 SQIVND (reference sequence). The trim removed 5 bases at V and 1 base at J, leaving 4 bases unmatched. The CDR3 runs 14 residues. This CDR3 reads CASSPRDSNYGYTF. CDR3 in DNA: TGTGCCAGTAGTCCCCGGGACAGTAACTATGGCTACACCTTC.

CDR3 DNA sequence: TGCGCCAGCTTCGAGGGGGACACTGAAGCTTTCTTT. Translating it yields CASFEGDTEAFF. V gene TRBV5-1 combines with J gene TRBJ1-1; a weak D match, TRBD1 (6 bases). V was shortened by 7 bases and J by 3 bases, with 10 bases between the two germline ends. The CDR3 contains 12 residues. Germline CDR1 SGHRS, CDR2 YFSETQ. Combining the CDR3 with reference TRBV5-1 and TRBJ1-1 gives the whole variable domain KAGVTQTPRYLIKTRGQQVTLSCSPISGHRSVSWYQQTPGQGLQFLFEYFSETQRNKGNFPGRFSGRQFSNSRSEMNVSTLELGDSALYLCASFEGDTEAFFGQGTRLTVV.

The genes are TRBV11-2 and TRBJ1-2; possible D gene TRBD1, 6 bases. The ends were cut back, 3 bases at V and 4 bases at J, with 9 bases in the middle. The CDR3 runs to 13 residues. The germline V gene has CDR1 SGHAT and CDR2 FQNNGV. The CDR3 sequence: CASSFRGFYGYTF. For the CDR3, the DNA is TGTGCCAGCAGCTTTAGGGGGTTCTATGGCTACACCTTC.

This clonotype is medium-sized. The chain carries TRBV20-1 and TRBJ1-2, with D maybe TRBD1 (5 bases). This CDR3 is built from 13 residues. The V end lost 1 base, the J end lost 5 bases, and 11 bases lay between the germline ends. CDR1 is DFQATT, CDR2 SNEGSKA, per germline (reference sequence). The CDR3 bases are TGCAGTGCTAGAGTACTCGGGGGATATGGCTACACCTTC. Translating it yields CSARVLGGYGYTF.

Details on this clonotype: A read error may be the cause here, since a much bigger clone is one base away. This chain connects TRBV19 to TRBJ2-3; no firm D call. Germline CDR1 and CDR2: LNHDA and SQIVND (reference sequence). The length of the CDR3 is 13 residues. Here the CDR3 DNA reads TGTACCAGTAGTATTCTTTTAACAGATACGCAGTATTTT. It codes for CTSSILLTDTQYF.

By sample fraction, this clonotype is medium-sized. This chain uses TRBV5-6 with TRBJ2-3; no definite D call. The V gene's germline CDR1 is SGHDT and CDR2 YYEEEE. V lost 0 bases and J lost 3, with 11 bases in between. This CDR3 region has 15 residues. The CDR3: CASSLDWAQTDTQYF. CDR3 DNA: TGTGCCAGCAGCTTGGACTGGGCCCAGACAGATACGCAGTATTTT. The full variable domain, its missing parts supplied by reference TRBV5-6 and TRBJ2-3, is DAGVTQSPTHLIKTRGQQVTLRCSPKSGHDTVSWYQQALGQGPQFIFQYYEEEERQRGNFPDRFSGHQFPNYSSELNVNALLLGDSALYLCASSLDWAQTDTQYFGPGTRLTVL.

The chain is built from TRBV7-9 and TRBJ2-3, with 15 positions matching TRBD2. V lost 4 bases, J lost 2 bases, and 10 bases stayed unmatched. The CDR3 covers 19 residues. Germline V gene sequence: CDR1 SEHNR, CDR2 FQNEAQ (reference sequence). The CDR3 sequence: CASSSLRTSGGANTDTQYF. The CDR3 nucleotides are TGTGCCAGCAGCTCGCTTCGGACTAGCGGGGGGGCCAACACAGATACGCAGTATTTT.

This clonotype came up once. At one end the junction does not follow the germline gene, possibly because of a read error. The chain carries TRBV5-1 and TRBJ2-3; D may be TRBD1 (5 bases). This CDR3 has 13 residues. Germline loops: CDR1 SGHRS, CDR2 YFSETQ. This CDR3 reads CASSLQGTDTQYF. The CDR3 DNA reads TGTGCCAGCAGCCTACAGGGCACAGATACGCAGTATTTT.

This clonotype was seen a few times. The J gene is TRBJ2-5, the V gene TRBV20-1; D remains ambiguous. The ends were cut back, 2 bases at V and 10 bases at J, with 14 bases in the middle. The CDR3 length is 12 residues. Germline V gene data show CDR1 as DFQATT and CDR2 as SNEGSKA (reference sequence). CDR3 loop: CSARKDGQDQYF. Written as DNA, the CDR3 is TGCAGTGCTAGAAAGGATGGGCAAGACCAGTACTTC.

The V and J genes are TRBV28 and TRBJ1-1; possibly TRBD1 for D (6 bases). V lost 5 bases to trimming and J lost 1 base, with 11 bases between them. The CDR3 is made up of 14 amino acids. The V gene's germline CDR1 is MDHEN and CDR2 SYDVKM. CDR3: CASSQRGGNTEAFF. The CDR3 region has the DNA TGTGCCAGCAGTCAGAGAGGGGGGAACACTGAAGCTTTCTTT.

This clonotype was counted once. Since a much larger clone is just one base distant, this may be a read error. The chain is built from TRBV10-3 and TRBJ1-3; D ambiguous. The CDR3 length is 14 residues. Germline V gives CDR1 ENHRY, CDR2 SYGVKD. This CDR3 reads CAISAAGGGNTKYF. CDR3 DNA sequence: TGTGCCATCAGTGCGGCCGGTGGAGGAAACACCAAATATTTT.

The CDR3 spells CSAAAGMSYNEQFF. The CDR3 nucleotides read TGCAGTGCCGCGGCGGGGATGTCCTACAATGAGCAGTTCTTC. The rearrangement links TRBV20-1 to TRBJ2-1, with D perhaps TRBD2 (6 bases). This CDR3 contains 14 residues. Trimming left V 6 bases short and J 1 base short, with 13 bases between. Germline V lookup: CDR1 DFQATT, CDR2 SNEGSKA (reference sequence).

The chain links TRBV6-2 or TRBV6-3 to TRBJ1-1, with 7 bases that match TRBD1. From germline, CDR1 is MNHEY and CDR2 SVGEGT. Trimming took 8 bases from V and 3 from J; bases not matched to a gene: 18. The CDR3 loop spans 17 amino acids. The CDR3 here is CASWLPGQSARDTEAFF. DNA for the CDR3: TGTGCCAGCTGGCTTCCGGGACAGTCAGCCCGCGACACTGAAGCTTTCTTT.

Judged by abundance, this clonotype is medium-sized. This chain connects TRBV5-5 to TRBJ2-7; D call uncertain. The germline V and J ends were trimmed by 0 bases and 0 bases, with 10 bases remaining between them. The CDR3 length is 15 residues. Germline V gene sequence: CDR1 SGHKS, CDR2 YYEKEE (reference sequence). This CDR3 is CASSLAGTPSYEQYF. The CDR3 DNA is TGTGCCAGCAGCTTGGCAGGTACTCCCTCCTACGAGCAGTACTTC.

This clonotype rates as large. CDR3 nucleotides: TGCAGCGTTCGGGACACCCGGTACCAAGAGACCCAGTACTTC. Translated, it gives CSVRDTRYQETQYF. This chain joins TRBV29-1 and TRBJ2-5; D is possibly TRBD1 (6 bases). Trimming shortened V by 5 bases and J by 0 bases, and 13 bases separated the two germline ends. The CDR3 runs to 14 residues. CDR1 is SQVTM, CDR2 ANQGSEA, per germline.

In the case of this clonotype: At one of its ends the junction is not consistent with the germline gene, which may arise from a read error. V usage is TRBV13 and J usage is TRBJ2-7; 9 nucleotides agree with TRBD1. The germline CDR1 and CDR2 sequences are PRHDT and FYEKMQ (reference sequence). The CDR3 totals 14 residues. CDR3 residues: CASGSWDRAYEKYF. CDR3 nucleotide sequence: TGTGCCAGCGGCTCCTGGGACAGGGCCTACGAGAAGTACTTC.

Sample share makes this clonotype medium-sized. The V gene is TRBV5-4, the J gene TRBJ2-2, with D maybe TRBD2 (6 bases). CDR1 is SGHNT, CDR2 YYREEE, per germline (reference sequence). V lost 1 base and J 1 base, leaving 8 bases between the germline ends. The CDR3 length is 15 residues. Here the CDR3 reads CASSLRGWNTGELFF. CDR3 coding DNA: TGTGCCAGCAGCTTGCGGGGGTGGAACACCGGGGAGCTGTTTTTT.

This clonotype rates as medium-sized. The chain recombines TRBV30 with TRBJ2-1, with TRBD1 matching 10 bases. The V gene's germline CDR1 is GTSNPN and CDR2 SVGIG (reference sequence). Trimming took 5 bases from V and 10 from J; bases not matched to a gene: 5. The CDR3 is made up of 12 amino acids. The CDR3: CAWGDRGSEQFF. CDR3 DNA sequence: TGTGCCTGGGGGGACAGGGGAAGCGAGCAGTTCTTC.

This clonotype rates as medium-sized. The chain recombines TRBV10-3 with TRBJ1-5; the D gene is possibly TRBD1 (6 bases). Deletions cut 4 bases from V and 2 bases from J, with 9 bases between. This CDR3 is 14 amino acids long. Germline CDR1 ENHRY, CDR2 SYGVKD. CDR3 in DNA: TGTGCCATCAGTGGAGGGGGGGGCAATCAGCCCCAGCATTTT. It specifies CAISGGGGNQPQHF.

Turning to this clonotype: One base away lies a much larger clone, so this may be a sequencing read error. The genes are TRBV6-5 and TRBJ2-6, with D uncertain. There are 14 residues in the CDR3. The V gene's germline CDR1 is MNHEY and CDR2 SVGAGI. As DNA, the CDR3 is TGTGCCAGCAGTTCTACACTTGGGTCCAACGTCCTGACTTTC. This sequence encodes CASSSTLGSNVLTF.